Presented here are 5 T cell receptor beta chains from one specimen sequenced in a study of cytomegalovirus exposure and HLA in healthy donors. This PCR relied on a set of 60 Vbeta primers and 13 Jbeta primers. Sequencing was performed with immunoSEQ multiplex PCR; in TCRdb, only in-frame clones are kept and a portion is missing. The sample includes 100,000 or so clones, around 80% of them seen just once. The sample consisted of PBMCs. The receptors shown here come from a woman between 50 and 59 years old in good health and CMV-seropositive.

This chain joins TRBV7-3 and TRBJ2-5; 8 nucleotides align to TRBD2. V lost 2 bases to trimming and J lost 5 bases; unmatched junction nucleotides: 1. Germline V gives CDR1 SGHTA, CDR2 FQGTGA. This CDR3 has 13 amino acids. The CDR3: CASSLREGETQYF. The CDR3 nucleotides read TGTGCCAGCAGCTTACGGGAGGGCGAGACCCAGTACTTC.

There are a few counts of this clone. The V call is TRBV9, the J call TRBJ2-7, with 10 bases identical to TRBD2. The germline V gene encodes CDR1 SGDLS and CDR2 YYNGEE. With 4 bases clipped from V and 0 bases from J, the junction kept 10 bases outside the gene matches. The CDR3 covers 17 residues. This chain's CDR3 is CASSPNGLAEHSYEQYF. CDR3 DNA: TGTGCCAGCAGCCCAAATGGACTAGCGGAACACTCCTACGAGCAGTACTTC. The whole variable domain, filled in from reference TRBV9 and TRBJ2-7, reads DSGVTQTPKHLITATGQRVTLRCSPRSGDLSVYWYQQSLDQGLQFLIQYYNGEERAKGNILERFSAQQFPDLHSELNLSSLELGDSALYFCASSPNGLAEHSYEQYFGPGTRLTVT.

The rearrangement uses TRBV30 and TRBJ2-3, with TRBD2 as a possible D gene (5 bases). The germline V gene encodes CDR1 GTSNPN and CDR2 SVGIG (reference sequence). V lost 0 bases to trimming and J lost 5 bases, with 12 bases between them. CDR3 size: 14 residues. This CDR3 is CAWSVVGGGDTQYF. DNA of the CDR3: TGTGCCTGGAGTGTGGTAGGAGGCGGAGATACGCAGTATTTT.

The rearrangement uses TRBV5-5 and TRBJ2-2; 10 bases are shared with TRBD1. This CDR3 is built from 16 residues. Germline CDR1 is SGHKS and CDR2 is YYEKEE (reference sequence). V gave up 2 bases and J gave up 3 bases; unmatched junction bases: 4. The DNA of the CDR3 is TGTGCCAGCAGCTTTAGGACAGGGGGGGACACCGGGGAGCTGTTTTTT. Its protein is CASSFRTGGDTGELFF.

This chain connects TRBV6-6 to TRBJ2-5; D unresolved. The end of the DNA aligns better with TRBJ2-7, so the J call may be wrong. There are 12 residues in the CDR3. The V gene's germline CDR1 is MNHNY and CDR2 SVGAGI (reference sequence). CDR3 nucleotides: TGTGCCAGTCTGACTCCCTCCTACGAGCAGTACTTC. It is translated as CASLTPSYEQYF.